This passage covers 6 T cell receptor beta chains from one sample sequenced in a study of CD8 T cells in Susac syndrome (dated by TCRdb to the late 2010s). The library was prepared using the immunoSEQ multiplex PCR assay. RNA was extracted using the RNeasy kit, and roughly 0.5 to 1 ug of the RNA was reverse transcribed with random hexamers. The public sequencing data were trimmed at Q25 with fastp and processed into clonotypes with MiXCR by TCRdb, which kept only in-frame beta chains. For every CDR3 protein sequence, its rows merge into one entry that carries the most common genes and DNA. Counted in this sample were about 210,000 distinct CDR3 sequences; 95% of them appeared once. 0.085% to 0.1% of the sample goes to the ten largest clones. The sample taken for sequencing was CD4+ T cells from PBMCs. The receptor source for this set is a human donor with multiple sclerosis.

The chain couples TRBV15 to TRBJ1-5; D ambiguous. V was shortened by 5 bases and J by 0 bases, with 14 bases between the two germline ends. The germline V gene encodes CDR1 LNHNV and CDR2 YYDKDF (reference sequence). The length of the CDR3 is 16 residues. The CDR3 loop is CATSGRDFYSNQPQHF. The CDR3 DNA reads as TGTGCCACCAGCGGCCGCGACTTTTATAGCAATCAGCCCCAGCATTTT.

The V and J genes are TRBV29-1 and TRBJ2-1; D might be TRBD2 (5 bases). Germline CDR1 is SQVTM and CDR2 is ANQGSEA. The V and J ends lost 4 bases and 8 bases respectively, with 12 bases between them. The length of the CDR3 is 12 residues. CDR3 in amino acids: CSVALGGHEQFF. CDR3 bases: TGCAGCGTTGCTTTAGGAGGCCATGAGCAGTTCTTC.

CDR3 DNA sequence: TGCGCCAGTCTGGGGCTAGCGGGACGGGGTGAGCAGTTCTTC. The encoded protein is CASLGLAGRGEQFF. V and J are TRBV4-1 and TRBJ2-1; 9 positions match TRBD2. In germline, CDR1 is MGHRA, CDR2 YSYEKL. Germline trimming cut 9 bases from V and 9 bases from J; bases unmatched to any gene: 12. The CDR3 totals 14 residues.

This sequence joins TRBV3-1 and TRBJ2-4, with a weak D call TRBD1 (6 bases). The CDR3 consists of 13 residues. CDR1 and CDR2 (germline): LGHDT, YNNKEL (reference sequence). V lost 5 bases, J lost 8 bases, and 13 bases lay in between. The DNA of the CDR3 is TGTGCCAGCAGCGCGCAGGGGCGGGACATTCAGTACTTC. This sequence encodes CASSAQGRDIQYF.

The genes are TRBV20-1 and TRBJ2-3, with 11 bases fitting TRBD2. This CDR3 spans 16 amino acids. V dropped 1 base and J dropped 5; count of bases not matched to a gene: 8. Germline V gene sequence: CDR1 DFQATT, CDR2 SNEGSKA (reference sequence). The CDR3 region is CSARGTLAGALDTQYF. The CDR3 DNA sequence: TGCAGTGCTAGAGGCACACTAGCGGGAGCTTTAGATACGCAGTATTTT.

The CDR3 sequence is CASSYETRDSNTGELFF. CDR3 nucleotide sequence: TGTGCCAGCAGTTACGAAACCAGGGACAGTAACACCGGGGAGCTGTTTTTT. This rearrangement joins TRBV6-5 to TRBJ2-2, with 7 nucleotides matching TRBD1. This CDR3 comprises 17 residues. J gave up 2 bases and V 2 bases, and 8 bases lay outside the gene matches. Per the germline V gene, CDR1 is MNHEY and CDR2 is SVGAGI.